This entry lists 7 T cell receptor beta chains sequenced from one sample in a study of chemoradiotherapy in HPV16-positive cancers. The assay was immunoSEQ multiplex PCR, and TCRdb's table has in-frame clones only and misses some. In the table there are some 34,000 clones, about 90% of which are singletons. Sequenced material: blood, taken from a patient who underwent chemoradiotherapy. The receptors stem from a human donor with HPV-associated anogenital cancer.

V usage is TRBV6-6 and J usage is TRBJ1-2, with a possible D match to TRBD1 (6 bases). CDR3 size: 16 residues. In germline, CDR1 is MNHNY, CDR2 SVGAGI (reference sequence). V shed 0 bases and J shed 6 bases, with 17 bases lying between them. DNA of the CDR3: TGTGCCAGCAGTTACTCGAAGGTCTTCAGGGGAAATGGCTACACCTTC. Its protein is CASSYSKVFRGNGYTF.

This chain joins TRBV9 and TRBJ2-7; D is uncertain. Per the germline V gene, CDR1 is SGDLS and CDR2 is YYNGEE. The V end lost 0 bases, the J end lost 0 bases, and 13 bases lay between the germline ends. The CDR3 consists of 16 residues. This CDR3 reads CASSVDPRSVSYEQYF. In DNA form, the CDR3 reads TGTGCCAGCAGCGTAGACCCGAGGAGTGTCTCCTACGAGCAGTACTTC.

The chain carries TRBV11-2 and TRBJ2-7; D is ambiguous. From germline, CDR1 is SGHAT and CDR2 FQNNGV. There are 14 residues in the CDR3. V lost 0 bases, J lost 4 bases, and 10 bases lay in between. CDR3 loop: CASSLDGSEYEQYF. The CDR3 DNA sequence: TGTGCCAGCAGCTTAGACGGCAGTGAATACGAGCAGTACTTC.

J is TRBJ2-5 and V is TRBV7-3, with 13 nucleotides matching TRBD2. Germline trimming cut 5 bases from V and 1 base from J; bases unmatched to any gene: 4. There are 16 residues in the CDR3. In germline, CDR1 is SGHTA, CDR2 FQGTGA. For the CDR3, the DNA is TGTGCCAGCAGCCTAGGACTAGCGGGGGTCCAAGAGACCCAGTACTTC. As protein: CASSLGLAGVQETQYF.

J is TRBJ1-1 and V is TRBV15; 7 bases fit TRBD1. Germline V gives CDR1 LNHNV, CDR2 YYDKDF (reference sequence). Unmatched junction bases numbered 10, after V lost 6 bases and J lost 3 bases. The CDR3 is 15 residues long. In DNA, the CDR3 is TGTGCCACCAGAGGGCCACGGCAGGGGGACACTGAAGCTTTCTTT. It encodes CATRGPRQGDTEAFF.

V is TRBV10-1 and J is TRBJ2-1; tentative D call: TRBD1 (5 bases). Germline V gene data show CDR1 as WNHNN and CDR2 as SYGVQD (reference sequence). The CDR3 contains 13 residues. The germline V and J ends were trimmed by 6 bases and 10 bases, with 16 bases remaining between them. CDR3 sequence (DNA): TGCGCCAGCAGCAGGGTATCGAGTGGAGAGCAGTTCTTC. It yields the protein CASSRVSSGEQFF.

This clone was counted a few times. The chain has TRBV20-1 and TRBJ1-1, with D possibly TRBD1 on 6 matching bases. With 7 bases removed from V and 12 bases from J, the gap between germline ends came to 12 bases. The CDR3 is made up of 9 amino acids. Germline lookup yields CDR1 DFQATT and CDR2 SNEGSKA (reference sequence). CDR3 region: CSVAGVSFF. The CDR3 DNA reads TGCAGTGTCGCAGGGGTGTCTTTCTTT.